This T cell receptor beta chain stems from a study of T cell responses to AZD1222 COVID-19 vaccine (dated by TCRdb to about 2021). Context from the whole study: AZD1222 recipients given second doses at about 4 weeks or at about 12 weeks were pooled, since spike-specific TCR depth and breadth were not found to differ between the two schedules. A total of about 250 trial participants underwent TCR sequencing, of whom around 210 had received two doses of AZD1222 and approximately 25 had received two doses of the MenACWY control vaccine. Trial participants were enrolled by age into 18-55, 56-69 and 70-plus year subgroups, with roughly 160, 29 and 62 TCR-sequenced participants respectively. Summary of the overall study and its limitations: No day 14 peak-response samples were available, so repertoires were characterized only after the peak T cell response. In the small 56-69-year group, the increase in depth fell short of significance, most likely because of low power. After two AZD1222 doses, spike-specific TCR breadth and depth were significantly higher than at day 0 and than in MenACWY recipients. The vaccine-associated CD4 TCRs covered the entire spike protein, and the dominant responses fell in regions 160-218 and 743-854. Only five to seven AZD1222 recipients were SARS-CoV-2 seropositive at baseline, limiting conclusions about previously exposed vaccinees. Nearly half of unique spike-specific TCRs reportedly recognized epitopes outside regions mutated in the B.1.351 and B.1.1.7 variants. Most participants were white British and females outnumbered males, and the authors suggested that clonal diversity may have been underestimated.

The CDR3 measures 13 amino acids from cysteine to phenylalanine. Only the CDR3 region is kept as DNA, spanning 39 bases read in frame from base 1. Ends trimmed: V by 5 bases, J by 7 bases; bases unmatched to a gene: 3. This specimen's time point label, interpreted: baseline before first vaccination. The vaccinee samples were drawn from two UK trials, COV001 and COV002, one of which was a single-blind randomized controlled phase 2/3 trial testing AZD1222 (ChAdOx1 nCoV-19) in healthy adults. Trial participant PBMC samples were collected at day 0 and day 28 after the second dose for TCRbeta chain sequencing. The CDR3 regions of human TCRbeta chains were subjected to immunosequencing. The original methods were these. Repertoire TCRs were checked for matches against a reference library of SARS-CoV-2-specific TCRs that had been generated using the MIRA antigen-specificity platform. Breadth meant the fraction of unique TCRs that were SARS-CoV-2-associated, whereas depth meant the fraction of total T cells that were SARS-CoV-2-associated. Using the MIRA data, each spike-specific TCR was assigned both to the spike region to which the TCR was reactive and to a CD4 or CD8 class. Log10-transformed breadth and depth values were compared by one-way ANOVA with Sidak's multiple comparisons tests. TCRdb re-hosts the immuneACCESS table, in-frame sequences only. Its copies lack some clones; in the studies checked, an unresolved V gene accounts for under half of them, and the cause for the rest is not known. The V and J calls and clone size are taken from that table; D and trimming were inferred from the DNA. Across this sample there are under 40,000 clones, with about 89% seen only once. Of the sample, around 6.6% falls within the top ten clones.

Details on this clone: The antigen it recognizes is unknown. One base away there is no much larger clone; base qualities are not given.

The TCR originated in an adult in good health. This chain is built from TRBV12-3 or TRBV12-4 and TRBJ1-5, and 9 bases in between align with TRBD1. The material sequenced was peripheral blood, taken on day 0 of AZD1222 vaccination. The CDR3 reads CASSRTGDQPQHF. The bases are TGTGCCAGCAGTCGGACAGGGGACCAGCCCCAGCATTTT.